The TCR beta chain described here comes from a study of blood T cell repertoires in COVID-19. About the research overall: Sources were T cells, B-cell-depleted T cells, or PBMCs; the material itself was cDNA or gDNA.

Sequencing used immunoSEQ multiplex PCR; TCRdb keeps in-frame clones, though not all of them. The profile shows about 120,000 clones, over 75% of them singletons. This CDR3 spans 14 amino acids. Trimming cost V 4 bases and J 2 bases, with 13 bases left between them. CDR1 is SQVTM and CDR2 is ANQGSEA in the germline V gene. J is TRBJ2-3 and V is TRBV29-1, with D maybe TRBD1 (5 bases). The receptor was isolated from a man aged 30 to 45 with COVID-19, enrolled during active disease. The specimen sequenced was peripheral blood. As DNA, the CDR3 is TGCAGCGTTGCGTGGGGCCTTAACACAGATACGCAGTATTTT. It translates to CSVAWGLNTDTQYF.